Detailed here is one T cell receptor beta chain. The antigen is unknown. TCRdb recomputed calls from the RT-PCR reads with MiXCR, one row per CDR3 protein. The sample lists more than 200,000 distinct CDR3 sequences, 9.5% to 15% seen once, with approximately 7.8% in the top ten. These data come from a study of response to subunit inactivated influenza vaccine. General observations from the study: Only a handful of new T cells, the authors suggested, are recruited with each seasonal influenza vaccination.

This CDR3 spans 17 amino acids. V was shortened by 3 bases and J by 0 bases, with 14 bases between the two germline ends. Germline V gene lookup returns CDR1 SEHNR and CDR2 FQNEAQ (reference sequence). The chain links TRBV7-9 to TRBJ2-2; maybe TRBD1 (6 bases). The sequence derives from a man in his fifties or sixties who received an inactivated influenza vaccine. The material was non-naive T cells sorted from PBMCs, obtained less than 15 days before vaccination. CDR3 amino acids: CASSFNGRGPNTGELFF. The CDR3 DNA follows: TGTGCCAGCAGCTTTAATGGCAGGGGACCGAACACCGGGGAGCTGTTTTTT.